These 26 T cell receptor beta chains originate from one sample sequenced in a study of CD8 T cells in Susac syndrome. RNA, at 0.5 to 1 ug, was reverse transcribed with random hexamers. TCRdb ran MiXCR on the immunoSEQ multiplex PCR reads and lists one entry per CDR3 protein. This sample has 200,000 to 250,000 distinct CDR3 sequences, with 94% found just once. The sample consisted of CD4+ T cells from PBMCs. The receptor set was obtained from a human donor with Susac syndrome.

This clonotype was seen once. For the CDR3, the DNA is TGTGCCATCAGTGGCGGCGGGGGCTTCTACAATGAGCAGTTCTTC. Its protein product is CAISGGGGFYNEQFF. The chain has TRBV10-3 and TRBJ2-1; D perhaps matches TRBD2 (7 bases). The germline CDR1 and CDR2 sequences are ENHRY and SYGVKD. Trimming took 4 bases from V and 3 from J, leaving 13 bases between them. CDR3 length: 15 amino acids.

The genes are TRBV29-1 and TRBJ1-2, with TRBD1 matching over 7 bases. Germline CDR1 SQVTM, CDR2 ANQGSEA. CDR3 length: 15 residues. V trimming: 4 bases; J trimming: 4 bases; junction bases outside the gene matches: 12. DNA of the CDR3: TGCAGCGTTGGAGGCCCTTCCGGGACAGTCTATGGCTACACCTTC. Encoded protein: CSVGGPSGTVYGYTF. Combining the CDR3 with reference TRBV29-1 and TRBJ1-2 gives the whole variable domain SAVISQKPSRDICQRGTSLTIQCQVDSQVTMMFWYRQQPGQSLTLIATANQGSEATYESGFVIDKFPISRPNLTFSTLTVSNMSPEDSSIYLCSVGGPSGTVYGYTFGSGTRLTVV.

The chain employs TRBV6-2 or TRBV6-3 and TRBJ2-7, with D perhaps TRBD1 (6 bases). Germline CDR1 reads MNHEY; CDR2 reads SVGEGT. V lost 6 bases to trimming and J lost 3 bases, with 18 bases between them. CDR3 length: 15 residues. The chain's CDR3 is CASSSTGTPLYEQYF. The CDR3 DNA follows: TGTGCCAGCAGCTCGACCGGGACACCCCTCTACGAGCAGTACTTC.

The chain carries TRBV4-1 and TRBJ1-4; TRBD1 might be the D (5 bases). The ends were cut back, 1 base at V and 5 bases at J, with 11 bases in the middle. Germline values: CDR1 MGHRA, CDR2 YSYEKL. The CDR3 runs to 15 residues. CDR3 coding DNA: TGCGCCAGCAGCCAAGGAGAGGGGAGGAATGAAAAACTGTTTTTT. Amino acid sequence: CASSQGEGRNEKLFF.

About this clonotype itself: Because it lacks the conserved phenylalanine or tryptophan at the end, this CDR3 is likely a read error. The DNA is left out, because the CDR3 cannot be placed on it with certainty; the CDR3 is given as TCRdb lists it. The CDR3 here is CASSATSGPQIRSI. V usage is TRBV11-2 and J usage is TRBJ2-3; the table assigns TRBD2, which was not confirmed against the DNA. Termini included, the CDR3 measures 14 amino acids. Germline V gene data show CDR1 as SGHAT and CDR2 as FQNNGV.

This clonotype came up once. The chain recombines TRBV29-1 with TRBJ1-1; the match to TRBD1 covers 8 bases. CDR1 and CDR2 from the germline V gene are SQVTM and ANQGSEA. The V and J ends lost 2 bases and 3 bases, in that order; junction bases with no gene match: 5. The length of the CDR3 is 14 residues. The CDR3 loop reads CSVETATGDTEAFF. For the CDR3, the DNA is TGCAGCGTTGAAACGGCGACAGGGGACACTGAAGCTTTCTTT.

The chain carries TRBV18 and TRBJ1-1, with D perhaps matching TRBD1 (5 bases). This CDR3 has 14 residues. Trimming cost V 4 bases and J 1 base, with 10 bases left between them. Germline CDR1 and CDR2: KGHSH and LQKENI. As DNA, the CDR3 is TGTGCCAGCTCACTCGGGGCATCGAACACTGAAGCTTTCTTT. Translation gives CASSLGASNTEAFF. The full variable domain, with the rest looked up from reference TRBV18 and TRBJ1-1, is NAGVMQNPRHLVRRRGQEARLRCSPMKGHSHVYWYRQLPEEGLKFMVYLQKENIIDESGMPKERFSAEFPKEGPSILRIQQVVRGDSAAYFCASSLGASNTEAFFGQGTRLTVV.

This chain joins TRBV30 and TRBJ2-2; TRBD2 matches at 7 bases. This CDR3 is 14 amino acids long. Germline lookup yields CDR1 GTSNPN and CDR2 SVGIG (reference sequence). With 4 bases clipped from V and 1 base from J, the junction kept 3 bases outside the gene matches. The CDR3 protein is CAWTPGGNTGELFF. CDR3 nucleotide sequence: TGTGCCTGGACGCCGGGGGGGAACACCGGGGAGCTGTTTTTT.

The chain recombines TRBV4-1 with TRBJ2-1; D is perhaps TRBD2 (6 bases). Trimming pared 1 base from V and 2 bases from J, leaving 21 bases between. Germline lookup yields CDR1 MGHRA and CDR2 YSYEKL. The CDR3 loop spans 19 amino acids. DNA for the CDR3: TGCGCCAGCAGCCAAGGTGAGATAGCCGGGACTCGCCCCTACAATGAGCAGTTCTTC. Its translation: CASSQGEIAGTRPYNEQFF.

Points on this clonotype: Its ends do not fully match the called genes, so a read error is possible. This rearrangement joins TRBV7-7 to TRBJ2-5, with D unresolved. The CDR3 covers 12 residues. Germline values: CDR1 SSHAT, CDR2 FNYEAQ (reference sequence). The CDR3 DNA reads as TGTGCTAGCAGCCGGTTAGGGGAGACCCAGTACTTC. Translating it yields CASSRLGETQYF.

The CDR3 DNA reads TGCAGCGTCGCGACAGGGGGCGCAGGGGAAAAACTGTTTTTT. It specifies CSVATGGAGEKLFF. V gene TRBV29-1 combines with J gene TRBJ1-4; TRBD1 aligns across 10 bases. CDR3 length equals 14 residues. Germline values: CDR1 SQVTM, CDR2 ANQGSEA. The V and J ends lost 6 bases and 8 bases, in that order; junction bases with no gene match: 9. Supplemented by reference TRBV29-1 and TRBJ1-4, the full variable domain reads SAVISQKPSRDICQRGTSLTIQCQVDSQVTMMFWYRQQPGQSLTLIATANQGSEATYESGFVIDKFPISRPNLTFSTLTVSNMSPEDSSIYLCSVATGGAGEKLFFGSGTQLSVL.

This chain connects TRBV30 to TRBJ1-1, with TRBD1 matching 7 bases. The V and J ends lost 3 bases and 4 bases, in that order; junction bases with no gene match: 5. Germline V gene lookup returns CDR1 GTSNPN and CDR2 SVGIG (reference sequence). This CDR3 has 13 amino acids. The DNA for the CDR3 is TGTGCCTGGAGGAATTCAGGGGGCACTGAAGCTTTCTTT. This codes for CAWRNSGGTEAFF. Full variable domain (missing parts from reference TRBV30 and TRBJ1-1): SQTIHQWPATLVQPVGSPLSLECTVEGTSNPNLYWYRQAAGRGLQLLFYSVGIGQISSEVPQNLSASRPQDRQFILSSKKLLLSDSGFYLCAWRNSGGTEAFFGQGTRLTVV.

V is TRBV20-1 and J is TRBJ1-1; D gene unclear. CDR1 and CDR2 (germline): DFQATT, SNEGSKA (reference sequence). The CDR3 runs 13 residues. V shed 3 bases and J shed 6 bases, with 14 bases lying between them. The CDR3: CSASGRKSAEAFF. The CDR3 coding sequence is TGCAGTGCTAGTGGGAGAAAGTCCGCTGAAGCTTTCTTT.

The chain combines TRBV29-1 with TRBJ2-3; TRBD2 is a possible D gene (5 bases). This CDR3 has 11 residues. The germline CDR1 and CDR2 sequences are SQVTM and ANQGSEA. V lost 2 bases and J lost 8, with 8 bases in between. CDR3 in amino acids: CSVERGGTQYF. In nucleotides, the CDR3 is TGCAGCGTTGAACGAGGAGGTACGCAGTATTTT.

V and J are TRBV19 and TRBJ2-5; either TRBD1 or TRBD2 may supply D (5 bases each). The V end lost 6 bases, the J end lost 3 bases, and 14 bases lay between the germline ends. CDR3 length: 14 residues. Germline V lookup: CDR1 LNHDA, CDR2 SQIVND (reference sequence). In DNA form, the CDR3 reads TGTGCCAGTAGCGAAGGGACCGTGGAAGAGACCCAGTACTTC. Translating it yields CASSEGTVEETQYF.

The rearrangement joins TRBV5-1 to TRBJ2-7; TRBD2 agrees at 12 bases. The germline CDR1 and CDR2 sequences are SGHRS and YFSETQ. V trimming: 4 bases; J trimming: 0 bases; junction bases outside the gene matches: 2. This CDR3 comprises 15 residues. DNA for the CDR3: TGCGCCAGCAGCCCTAGCGGGGGGGGCTCCTACGAGCAGTACTTC. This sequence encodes CASSPSGGGSYEQYF. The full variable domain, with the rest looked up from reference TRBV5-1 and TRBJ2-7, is KAGVTQTPRYLIKTRGQQVTLSCSPISGHRSVSWYQQTPGQGLQFLFEYFSETQRNKGNFPGRFSGRQFSNSRSEMNVSTLELGDSALYLCASSPSGGGSYEQYFGPGTRLTVT.

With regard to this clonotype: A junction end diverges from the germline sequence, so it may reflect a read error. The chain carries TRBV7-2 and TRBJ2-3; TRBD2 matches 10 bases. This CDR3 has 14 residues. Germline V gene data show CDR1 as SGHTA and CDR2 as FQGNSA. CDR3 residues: CASSIAGGRDTQYF. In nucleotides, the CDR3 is TGTGCCAGCAGCATAGCGGGGGGAAGAGATACGCAGTATTTT.

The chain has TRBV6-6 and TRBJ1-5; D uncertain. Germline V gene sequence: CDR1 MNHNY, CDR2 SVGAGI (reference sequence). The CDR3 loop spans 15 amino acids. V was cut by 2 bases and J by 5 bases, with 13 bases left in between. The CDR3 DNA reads TGTGCCAGCAGTTACGGGCAGGAGGCTTATCAGCCCCAGCATTTT. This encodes CASSYGQEAYQPQHF.

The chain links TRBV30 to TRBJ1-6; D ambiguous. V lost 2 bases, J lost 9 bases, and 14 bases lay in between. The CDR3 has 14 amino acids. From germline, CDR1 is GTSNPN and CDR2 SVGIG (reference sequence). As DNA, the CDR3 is TGTGCCTGGAGTCCCCAGGTTTGGGTTTCACCCCTCCACTTT. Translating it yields CAWSPQVWVSPLHF.

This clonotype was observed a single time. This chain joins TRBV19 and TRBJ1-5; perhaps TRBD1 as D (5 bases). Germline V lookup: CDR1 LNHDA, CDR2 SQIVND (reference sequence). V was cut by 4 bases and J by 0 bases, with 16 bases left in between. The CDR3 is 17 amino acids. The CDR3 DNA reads TGTGCCAGTAGTAGTGGGTGGGGCAGACATAGCAATCAGCCCCAGCATTTT. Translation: CASSSGWGRHSNQPQHF.

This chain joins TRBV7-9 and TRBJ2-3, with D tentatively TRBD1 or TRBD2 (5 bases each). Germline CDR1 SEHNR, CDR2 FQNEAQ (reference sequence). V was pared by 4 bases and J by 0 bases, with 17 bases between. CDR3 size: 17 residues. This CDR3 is CASSSRGEAESTDTQYF. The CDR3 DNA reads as TGTGCCAGCAGCTCAAGAGGGGAAGCGGAAAGCACAGATACGCAGTATTTT. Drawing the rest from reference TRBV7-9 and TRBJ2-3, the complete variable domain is DTGVSQNPRHKITKRGQNVTFRCDPISEHNRLYWYRQTLGQGPEFLTYFQNEAQLEKSRLLSDRFSAERPKGSFSTLEIQRTEQGDSAMYLCASSSRGEAESTDTQYFGPGTRLTVL.

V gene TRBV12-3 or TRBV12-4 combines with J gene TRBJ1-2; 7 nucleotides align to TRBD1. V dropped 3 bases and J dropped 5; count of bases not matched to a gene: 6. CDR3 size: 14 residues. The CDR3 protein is CASSLTTGAYGYTF. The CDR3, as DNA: TGTGCCAGCAGTTTGACAACAGGGGCTTATGGCTACACCTTC.

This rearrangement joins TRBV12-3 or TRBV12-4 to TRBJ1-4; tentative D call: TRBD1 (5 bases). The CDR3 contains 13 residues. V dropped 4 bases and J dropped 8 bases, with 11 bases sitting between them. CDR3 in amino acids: CASSSLRGEKLFF. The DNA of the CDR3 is TGTGCCAGCAGTTCCTTGCGGGGGGAAAAACTGTTTTTT.

The CDR3 nucleotides read TGCAGTGCTAGAGCACAGGGGGCGAACACTGAAGCTTTCTTT. Its translation: CSARAQGANTEAFF. V and J are TRBV20-1 and TRBJ1-1; TRBD1 matches 9 bases. The CDR3 length is 14 residues. Germline lookup yields CDR1 DFQATT and CDR2 SNEGSKA (reference sequence). The junction had 1 base not matched to a gene; V was cut back by 1 base and J by 1 base.

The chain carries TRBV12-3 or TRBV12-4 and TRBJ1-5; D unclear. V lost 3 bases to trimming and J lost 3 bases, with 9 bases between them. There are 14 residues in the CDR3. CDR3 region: CASSFPEDNQPQHF. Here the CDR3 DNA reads TGTGCCAGCAGTTTTCCTGAGGACAATCAGCCCCAGCATTTT.

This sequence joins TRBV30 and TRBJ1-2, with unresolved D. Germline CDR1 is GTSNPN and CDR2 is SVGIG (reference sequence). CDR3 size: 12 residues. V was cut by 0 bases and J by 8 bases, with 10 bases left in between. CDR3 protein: CAWSVRAGGYTF. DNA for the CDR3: TGTGCCTGGAGTGTACGGGCGGGGGGCTACACCTTC.